These T cell receptor beta chains were read from a single sample in a study of response to subunit inactivated influenza vaccine. TCRdb re-called the RT-PCR reads with MiXCR, one entry per CDR3 protein. The sample holds roughly 500,000 distinct CDR3 sequences, 20% to 25% seen once. The same data also contributed to another study, on T cells expressing NK-cell markers.

This specimen consisted of CD4+ T cells sorted from PBMCs, obtained 11 to 12 days after vaccination. These receptors were obtained from a man aged 45-65 years who received an inactivated influenza vaccine. CDR3s leave out the opening cysteine and the closing phenylalanine or tryptophan. Where a row states a size, it is once, few, many or the class of an expanded clone; other rows omit it.

>TRBJ1-3|TRBV24-1|few
ATGGPGNTIY
>TRBJ2-5|TRBV5-1|few
ASSKGQGASETQY
>TRBJ2-3|TRBV5-1|few
ASRELAGGSTDTQY
>TRBJ2-4|TRBV12-3/TRBV12-4|few
ASNRTSGRAKNIQY
>TRBJ2-1|TRBV29-1|.
SVLGGGSYNEQF
>TRBJ1-4|TRBV11-2|few
ASRQGAREKLF
>TRBJ2-7|TRBV28|once
ASSSAAPYEQY
>TRBJ2-3|TRBV18|.
ASSEEAGVADTQY
>TRBJ1-1|TRBV27|.
ASSWDSKRTEAF
>TRBJ2-7|TRBV3-1|.
ASSRGRYEQY
>TRBJ2-4|TRBV7-8|.
ASSLVGPKNIQY
>TRBJ1-1|TRBV29-1|.
SVLRAVTTEAF
>TRBJ1-4|TRBV10-3|.
AISEWGPEGNEKLF
>TRBJ2-1|TRBV2|.
ASSEGVAGGPVDEQF
>TRBJ2-7|TRBV11-2|.
ASSYREGSSEQY
>TRBJ2-2|TRBV5-1|once
ASSLASGGDTGELF
>TRBJ2-3|TRBV30|.
AWGTGTSGRTQY
>TRBJ2-3|TRBV7-6|.
ASSPSRDRDTQY
>TRBJ2-3|TRBV4-1|.
ASSQMGADTQY
>TRBJ2-1|TRBV19|.
ASSKIGAGFNNEQF
>TRBJ2-2|TRBV6-2/TRBV6-3|many
ASSTTVYTGELF
>TRBJ1-6|TRBV7-2|few
ASRPPTTGFSSPLH
>TRBJ2-1|TRBV20-1|.
SARDARSGNYNEQF
>TRBJ1-1|TRBV6-1|few
ASSTVYTGVNTEAF
>TRBJ2-5|TRBV5-1|few
ASSWTGGGLQETQY
>TRBJ1-5|TRBV2|.
ASSVSSFQPQH
>TRBJ1-5|TRBV12-3/TRBV12-4|few
ASSTDRGLNQPQH
>TRBJ1-6|TRBV7-9|.
ASSFRDKNSPLH